This T cell receptor (beta chain) was sequenced during a study of CD8+ T cells in alopecia areata. Study at large: The duration of tofacitinib was 6 to 18 months, with 6 months off drug afterward. Study-level points and caveats: Higher clonality and more expanded CD8+ clones appeared in lesional than normal scalp.

CDR1 and CDR2 from the germline V gene are SGDLS and YYNGEE. The CDR3 contains 16 residues. V gave up 4 bases and J gave up 0 bases; unmatched junction bases: 7. cDNA prepared by RNA extraction and subsequent reverse transcription served as the template for sequencing. This table comes from immunoSEQ multiplex PCR, and its TCRdb copy is limited to in-frame clones, with some not included. The sample lists tens of thousands of clones, about two thirds occurring once. Notes on this clone: Its antigen is currently unknown.

Documented treatment: oral pan-JAK inhibitor, 5-10 mg twice daily. Specimens obtained from alopecia areata patients comprised lesional scalp punch biopsies and peripheral blood. The origin of this receptor is a human donor with alopecia areata. The gene calls are TRBV9 and TRBJ2-3; 8 bases align to TRBD1. The material was CD8+ T cells sorted from blood, obtained at week 44, from a patient treated with tofacitinib. The CDR3 region has the DNA TGTGCCAGCAGCCCGAGACAGGGGATTAGCACAGATACGCAGTATTTT. Translated: CASSPRQGISTDTQYF. Looking up the rest from reference TRBV9 and TRBJ2-3 gives the full variable domain: DSGVTQTPKHLITATGQRVTLRCSPRSGDLSVYWYQQSLDQGLQFLIQYYNGEERAKGNILERFSAQQFPDLHSELNLSSLELGDSALYFCASSPRQGISTDTQYFGPGTRLTVL.